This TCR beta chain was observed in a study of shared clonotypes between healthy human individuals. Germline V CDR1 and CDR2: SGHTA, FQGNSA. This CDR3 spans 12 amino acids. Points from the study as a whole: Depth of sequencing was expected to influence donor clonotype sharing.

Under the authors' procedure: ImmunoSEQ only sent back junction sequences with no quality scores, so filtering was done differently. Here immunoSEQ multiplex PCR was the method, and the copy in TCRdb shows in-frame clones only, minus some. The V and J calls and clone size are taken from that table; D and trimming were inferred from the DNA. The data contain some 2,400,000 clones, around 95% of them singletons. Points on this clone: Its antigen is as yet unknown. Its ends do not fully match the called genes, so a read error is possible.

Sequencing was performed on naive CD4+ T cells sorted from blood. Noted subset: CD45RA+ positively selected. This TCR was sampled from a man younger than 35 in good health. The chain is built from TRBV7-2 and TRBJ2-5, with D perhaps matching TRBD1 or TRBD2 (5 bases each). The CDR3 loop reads CASSPYGGLTDF. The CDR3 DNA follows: TGTGCCAGCAGCCCGTATGGGGGTCTTACGGACTTC.